This T cell receptor beta chain was retrieved from a study of response to subunit inactivated influenza vaccine. TCRdb called the RT-PCR reads again in MiXCR, with one record for every CDR3 protein. The table lists around 760,000 distinct CDR3 sequences, roughly 13% of them singletons. Points on this clonotype: The antigen remains unidentified.

Notes on the study in general: That few new T cells are recruited by each seasonal influenza vaccination was the authors' suggestion.

V lost 10 bases, J lost 0 bases, and 16 bases lay in between. This CDR3 spans 15 amino acids. Germline CDR1 and CDR2: MNHNS and SASEGT. This chain links TRBV6-1 with TRBJ1-5; D gene uncertain. The receptor was derived from a man aged 45-60 years who received an inactivated influenza vaccine. The sequences come from PBMCs from blood, collected around two weeks before vaccination. CDR3 in DNA: TGTGCCACCTCGACCGGCAGGATTAGCAATCAGCCCCAGCATTTT. This sequence encodes CATSTGRISNQPQHF.